What follows are 15 T cell receptor beta chains derived from one specimen sequenced in a study of OX40 agonist ivuxolimab in advanced cancers. The data were produced by immunoSEQ multiplex PCR, yet TCRdb's version contains in-frame clones alone and is incomplete. This repertoire shows about 43,000 clones, about 80% found once; its top ten account for about 4.4%. Source: CD4+ or CD8+ T cells sorted from blood, taken in a trial of the OX40 agonist ivuxolimab. The receptor source for this set is an adult with an advanced solid tumor such as melanoma, head and neck, liver or kidney cancer.

The genes are TRBV7-9 and TRBJ2-1; 12 bases fit TRBD2. Germline values: CDR1 SEHNR, CDR2 FQNEAQ (reference sequence). V lost 4 bases, J lost 15 bases, and 10 bases stayed unmatched. This CDR3 region has 14 residues. This CDR3 is CASSSSSGGAGRFF. The CDR3 nucleotides are TGTGCCAGCAGCTCCTCTAGCGGGGGGGCCGGGCGGTTCTTC.

The chain is built from TRBV6-5 and TRBJ1-2, with no clear D. The ends were cut back, 1 base at V and 8 bases at J, with 8 bases in the middle. The CDR3 has 12 residues. Germline-derived CDR1 and CDR2 are MNHEY and SVGAGI. CDR3 region: CASSYYPGGYTF. The CDR3 nucleotides are TGTGCCAGCAGTTACTACCCAGGAGGCTACACCTTC.

This chain connects TRBV5-1 to TRBJ2-7; TRBD1 agrees at 7 bases. The CDR3 runs 14 residues. The J segment lost 2 bases and the V segment lost 3 bases, leaving 5 bases of the junction unmatched. The germline V gene encodes CDR1 SGHRS and CDR2 YFSETQ. The CDR3 protein is CASSSLTGPYEQYF. The CDR3 DNA reads as TGCGCCAGCAGCTCCCTGACAGGGCCCTACGAGCAGTACTTC.

The sample holds a few counts of this clone. The chain joins TRBV6-5 to TRBJ1-1; 7 bases fit TRBD1. V shed 3 bases, J shed 1 base, and the junction held 5 bases outside the gene matches. From germline, CDR1 is MNHEY and CDR2 SVGAGI. The CDR3 length is 15 residues. CDR3 amino acids: CASSYSDRANTEAFF. The CDR3 DNA is TGTGCCAGCAGTTATTCAGACAGGGCGAACACTGAAGCTTTCTTT.

This chain links TRBV28 with TRBJ2-3; D unresolved. This CDR3 has 15 residues. Germline-derived CDR1 and CDR2 are MDHEN and SYDVKM. V was trimmed by 6 bases and J by 1 base, leaving 14 bases between them. DNA of the CDR3: TGTGCCAGCAGCCCCAGGACCAAGGGCACAGATACGCAGTATTTT. It codes for CASSPRTKGTDTQYF.

The rearrangement links TRBV7-2 to TRBJ2-1, with D possibly matching TRBD2 (5 bases). The CDR3 spans 14 residues. In germline, CDR1 is SGHTA, CDR2 FQGNSA. V lost 5 bases, J lost 8 bases, and 16 bases lay in between. DNA of the CDR3: TGTGCCAGCAGCCCCAGAGGGCCTCTGGATGAGCAGTTCTTC. It codes for CASSPRGPLDEQFF.

A few counts support this clone. The chain recombines TRBV30 with TRBJ1-4; no clear D gene. The germline V gene has CDR1 GTSNPN and CDR2 SVGIG (reference sequence). The CDR3 totals 14 residues. V was pared by 2 bases and J by 11 bases, with 18 bases between. For the CDR3, the DNA is TGTGCCTGGAGTTCCCTCGGAGGGCTCCCCAAACTGTTTTTT. This translates into CAWSSLGGLPKLFF.

This chain connects TRBV5-5 to TRBJ1-1; D not resolved. The V and J ends lost 4 bases and 6 bases respectively, with 16 bases between them. This CDR3 has 14 residues. CDR1 SGHKS and CDR2 YYEKEE come from the germline V gene (reference sequence). DNA of the CDR3: TGTGCCAGCAGCCCAGGACCTTTCGCCGCTGAAGCTTTCTTT. This encodes CASSPGPFAAEAFF.

The chain joins TRBV9 to TRBJ1-1; D call uncertain. CDR3 length equals 14 residues. Germline CDR1 SGDLS, CDR2 YYNGEE. With 1 base removed from V and 4 bases from J, the gap between germline ends came to 11 bases. The CDR3: CASSVNSQFTEAFF. The CDR3 nucleotides are TGTGCCAGCAGCGTAAACAGCCAATTCACTGAAGCTTTCTTT.

This clone was seen a handful of times. This rearrangement joins TRBV11-3 to TRBJ1-2; D unclear. The CDR3 length is 17 residues. The ends were cut back, 11 bases at V and 3 bases at J, with 28 bases in the middle. Germline V CDR1 and CDR2: SGHNT, YENEEA. The CDR3 sequence is CAPRKHFGQIHDYGYTF. The CDR3 DNA reads TGTGCCCCACGAAAGCACTTCGGGCAGATCCATGACTATGGCTACACCTTC.

The chain couples TRBV29-1 to TRBJ2-7; 8 bases map to TRBD2. The germline CDR1 and CDR2 sequences are SQVTM and ANQGSEA. The CDR3 has 13 residues. The ends lost 1 base at V and 6 bases at J; junction bases unmatched: 5. The CDR3 nucleotides read TGCAGCGTTGAAGCGGGACTAGTTTCCGAGCAGTACTTC. This sequence encodes CSVEAGLVSEQYF.

The gene calls are TRBV9 and TRBJ1-5; TRBD1 matches at 8 bases. Germline V gene lookup returns CDR1 SGDLS and CDR2 YYNGEE. This CDR3 region has 15 residues. Unmatched junction bases numbered 6, after V lost 4 bases and J lost 3 bases. CDR3 in DNA: TGTGCCAGCAGCCCACAGGGGGGGGCCAATCAGCCCCAGCATTTT. This sequence encodes CASSPQGGANQPQHF.

This chain links TRBV10-3 with TRBJ2-2; D unclear. The germline V gene encodes CDR1 ENHRY and CDR2 SYGVKD. V shed 2 bases and J shed 3 bases, with 4 bases lying between them. The CDR3 runs to 13 residues. CDR3 sequence (DNA): TGTGCCATCAGTGAGGAAGACACCGGGGAGCTGTTTTTT. It translates to CAISEEDTGELFF.

The chain has TRBV18 and TRBJ1-1, with a tentative D call TRBD1 (5 bases). This CDR3 contains 14 residues. V lost 6 bases to trimming and J lost 1 base, with 12 bases between them. Germline loops: CDR1 KGHSH, CDR2 LQKENI. CDR3 in amino acids: CASSYGAGNTEAFF. CDR3 nucleotide sequence: TGTGCCAGCTCGTACGGGGCGGGGAACACTGAAGCTTTCTTT.

This rearrangement joins TRBV6-5 to TRBJ1-3; D is ambiguous. Germline CDR1 is MNHEY and CDR2 is SVGAGI. The CDR3 runs 13 residues. V was cut by 6 bases and J by 0 bases, with 6 bases left in between. The CDR3 reads CASRTSSGNTIYF. The CDR3 DNA sequence: TGTGCCAGCAGAACAAGCTCTGGAAACACCATATATTTT.